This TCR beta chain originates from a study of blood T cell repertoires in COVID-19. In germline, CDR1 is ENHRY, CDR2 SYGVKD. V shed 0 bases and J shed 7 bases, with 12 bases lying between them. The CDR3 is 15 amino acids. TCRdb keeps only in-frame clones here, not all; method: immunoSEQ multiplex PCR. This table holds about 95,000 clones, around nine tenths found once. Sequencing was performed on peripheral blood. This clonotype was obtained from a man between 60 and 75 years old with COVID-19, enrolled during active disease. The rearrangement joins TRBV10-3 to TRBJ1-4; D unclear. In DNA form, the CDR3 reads TGTGCCATCAGTGAGTCGAGGGCACCGGGTGAAAAACTGTTTTTT. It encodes CAISESRAPGEKLFF.